This entry is about one T cell receptor beta chain. The antigen remains undetermined. Some clones are missing from TCRdb's copy, which holds only in-frame ones; the method was immunoSEQ multiplex PCR. Counted here are about 140,000 clones, about 89% occurring once; the ten biggest clones make up under 3.5%. These data come from a study of T cell responses to AZD1222 COVID-19 vaccine. Study observations and caveats: Repertoire sampling happened only post peak T cell response. Across spike, vaccine-associated CD4 TCRs were found, dominant at 160-218 and 743-854.

Trimming cost V 0 bases and J 2 bases, with 11 bases left between them. Germline assignment: CDR1 KGHSH and CDR2 LQKENI. The CDR3 spans 17 residues. The receptor comes from an adult in good health. The sequenced sample was peripheral blood, obtained on day 0 of AZD1222 vaccination. The rearrangement uses TRBV18 and TRBJ2-6; D might be TRBD2 (5 bases). CDR3 sequence: CASSPPRAGTGANVLTF. The CDR3 nucleotides are TGTGCCAGCTCACCACCGCGGGCCGGAACTGGGGCCAACGTCCTGACTTTC.